Sequencing of this TCR beta chain was carried out in a study of blood T cell repertoires in COVID-19. In the study overall: T cells, B-cell-depleted T cells, or PBMCs provided the cDNA or gDNA that served as material.

In the authors' methods: Estimates of nucleated cell counts were drawn from the amplification of reference gene primers. Using immunoSEQ multiplex PCR, the repertoire was profiled, and TCRdb retains in-frame clones only, with some absent. Clone size and the V and J calls come from that table; the DNA yielded D and trimming. This table has 95,000 to 120,000 clones, more than 80% appearing once. With 3 bases removed from V and 4 bases from J, the gap between germline ends came to 7 bases. Germline V gene data show CDR1 as MGHRA and CDR2 as YSYEKL. The CDR3 has 13 residues. This clone was picked up a small number of times.

What was sequenced was peripheral blood. The origin of this receptor is a middle-aged woman with acute or convalescent COVID-19. This rearrangement joins TRBV4-1 to TRBJ2-1; no clear D gene. CDR3 amino acids: CASSQRGYNEQFF. Here the CDR3 DNA reads TGCGCCAGCAGCCAGAGAGGTTACAATGAGCAGTTCTTC.